Below, 21 T cell receptor beta chains from the same sample are listed, as sequenced in a study of CD4 T cells in relation to SARS-CoV-2 and coronaviruses. The unexposed donors gave CD4+ T cells in about 2010-2019, prior to COVID-19. Some clones are missing from TCRdb's copy, which holds only in-frame ones; the method was immunoSEQ multiplex PCR. Here the sample spans tens of thousands of clones, about 92% being singletons. Sequenced: naive CD4+ T cells from PBMCs. Sample subset: naive CD4+ T cells isolated by negative enrichment. The origin of the receptors is a human donor in good health.

The chain uses TRBV18 and TRBJ2-3; 7 bases are shared with TRBD2. V was clipped by 3 bases and J by 5 bases; unmatched bases: 14. This CDR3 has 17 amino acids. The germline V gene encodes CDR1 KGHSH and CDR2 LQKENI. CDR3 sequence reads: CASSPSGGSGIGDTQYF. In nucleotides, the CDR3 is TGTGCCAGCTCACCCTCTGGTGGCAGCGGGATTGGAGATACGCAGTATTTT.

This clone was detected only once. This chain uses TRBV10-2 with TRBJ2-7, with D possibly being TRBD1 or TRBD2 (5 bases each). This CDR3 spans 14 amino acids. The germline CDR1 and CDR2 sequences are WSHSY and SAAADI. V lost 7 bases and J 3 bases, leaving 16 bases between the germline ends. The CDR3 DNA sequence: TGCGCCAGCAATCCGGGGCAGGCTTACTACGAGCAGTACTTC. Translating it yields CASNPGQAYYEQYF.

The chain couples TRBV5-1 to TRBJ2-1; TRBD2 aligns across 9 bases. J was trimmed by 4 bases and V by 0 bases; bases with no gene match: 11. Germline CDR1 is SGHRS and CDR2 is YFSETQ. The CDR3 spans 18 residues. This CDR3 reads CASSLVDRTSVFYNEQFF. The CDR3 DNA reads as TGCGCCAGCAGCTTGGTAGATCGGACTAGCGTTTTTTACAATGAGCAGTTCTTC.

CDR3: CASSSWAFKTGNQPQHF. The CDR3 coding sequence is TGTGCCAGTAGTTCCTGGGCCTTTAAGACGGGCAATCAGCCCCAGCATTTT. V is TRBV19 and J is TRBJ1-5; no firm D call. Trimming shortened V by 5 bases and J by 2 bases, and 19 bases separated the two germline ends. The CDR3 contains 17 residues. Germline V gene lookup returns CDR1 LNHDA and CDR2 SQIVND (reference sequence).

This chain joins TRBV5-4 and TRBJ1-6; D is possibly TRBD1 (5 bases). Trimming shortened V by 4 bases and J by 4 bases, and 12 bases separated the two germline ends. The CDR3 consists of 15 residues. Germline CDR1 and CDR2: SGHNT and YYREEE (reference sequence). DNA for the CDR3: TGTGCCAGCAGCGAAGGACATACATATAATTCACCCCTCCACTTT. Translating gives CASSEGHTYNSPLHF.

The genes are TRBV24-1 and TRBJ1-2, with D perhaps matching TRBD1 (5 bases). Germline CDR1 and CDR2: KGHDR and SFDVKD. The CDR3 has 16 amino acids. V was trimmed by 5 bases and J by 0 bases, leaving 15 bases between them. The CDR3 region is CATSATTDTSNYGYTF. CDR3 DNA sequence: TGTGCCACCAGTGCCACGACGGACACTTCTAACTATGGCTACACCTTC.

The chain recombines TRBV28 with TRBJ2-7; 9 bases are a match to TRBD1. Germline-derived CDR1 and CDR2 are MDHEN and SYDVKM. Trimming took 5 bases from V and 3 from J; bases not matched to a gene: 2. The CDR3 length is 13 residues. CDR3 loop: CASSPGQGYEQYF. For the CDR3, the DNA is TGTGCCAGCAGTCCGGGACAGGGCTACGAGCAGTACTTC.

This chain links TRBV9 with TRBJ2-2; TRBD1 matches 9 bases. The CDR3 has 17 residues. J lost 3 bases, V lost 7 bases, and 13 bases had no gene match. Germline V gene data show CDR1 as SGDLS and CDR2 as YYNGEE. The CDR3 DNA sequence: TGTGCCAGCTCCTTAGCACCGGGACAGGGATACACCGGGGAGCTGTTTTTT. Protein: CASSLAPGQGYTGELFF.

V usage is TRBV2 and J usage is TRBJ2-7; a possible D gene is TRBD1 (5 bases). The germline CDR1 and CDR2 sequences are SNHLY and FYNNEI. This CDR3 has 17 residues. V was clipped by 6 bases and J by 0 bases, with 21 bases between them. The CDR3 DNA follows: TGTGCCAGCAGCGGAAGGCAGGGCCGAGATAGCTCCTACGAGCAGTACTTC. This sequence encodes CASSGRQGRDSSYEQYF.

The CDR3 DNA follows: TGTGCCAGTAGGAGATTAGGCAGTGAGCAGTTCTTC. Translating gives CASRRLGSEQFF. The rearrangement joins TRBV19 to TRBJ2-1; D unresolved. Looked up from germline, CDR1 is LNHDA and CDR2 is SQIVND (reference sequence). CDR3 size: 12 residues. Trimming removed 6 bases at V and 9 bases at J, with 12 bases between.

V and J are TRBV30 and TRBJ1-6; D ambiguous. There are 14 residues in the CDR3. Germline V CDR1 and CDR2: GTSNPN, SVGIG (reference sequence). V was cut by 3 bases and J by 8 bases, with 14 bases left in between. CDR3 sequence: CAWRVQLSHSPLHF. Written as DNA, the CDR3 is TGTGCCTGGAGGGTACAATTATCACATTCACCCCTCCACTTT. Supplemented by reference TRBV30 and TRBJ1-6, the full variable domain reads SQTIHQWPATLVQPVGSPLSLECTVEGTSNPNLYWYRQAAGRGLQLLFYSVGIGQISSEVPQNLSASRPQDRQFILSSKKLLLSDSGFYLCAWRVQLSHSPLHFGNGTRLTVT.

This clone is a singleton in its sample. The chain joins TRBV6-6 to TRBJ2-5; a possible D gene is TRBD2 (6 bases). The germline CDR1 and CDR2 sequences are MNHNY and SVGAGI (reference sequence). The V gene lost 4 bases and the J gene lost 7 bases, with 7 bases spanning the gap. This CDR3 region has 11 residues. The CDR3 region is CASSLGGTQYF. CDR3 coding DNA: TGTGCCAGCAGTTTGGGGGGGACCCAGTACTTC.

The chain carries TRBV24-1 and TRBJ2-1; TRBD2 aligns across 7 bases. The CDR3 has 15 residues. Unmatched junction bases numbered 8, after V lost 5 bases and J lost 5 bases. From germline, CDR1 is KGHDR and CDR2 SFDVKD. CDR3 nucleotide sequence: TGTGCCACCAGTGGGTTTGGGACTAAAGACAATGAGCAGTTCTTC. It yields the protein CATSGFGTKDNEQFF.

The V and J genes are TRBV18 and TRBJ1-2, with no clear D. The germline gives CDR1 KGHSH, CDR2 LQKENI. The ends were cut back, 0 bases at V and 8 bases at J, with 16 bases in the middle. The CDR3 spans 15 residues. The CDR3 nucleotides read TGTGCCAGCTCACCACCACCAGCGGAGAAGGTGGGCTACACCTTC. This gives the protein CASSPPPAEKVGYTF.

The rearrangement links TRBV6-4 to TRBJ2-1, with 7 bases aligning to TRBD1. The CDR3 spans 15 residues. V lost 4 bases to trimming and J lost 0 bases; unmatched junction nucleotides: 3. Germline V gene lookup returns CDR1 MRHNA and CDR2 SNTAGT. The CDR3 nucleotides are TGTGCCAGCAGTGCCGGGACAGACTCCTACAATGAGCAGTTCTTC. Amino acid sequence: CASSAGTDSYNEQFF.

The CDR3 protein is CASGLSGGYNEQFF. As DNA, the CDR3 is TGTGCTAGTGGTTTGTCGGGGGGTTACAATGAGCAGTTCTTC. The chain joins TRBV12-5 to TRBJ2-1; 7 bases align to TRBD2. Germline V gene lookup returns CDR1 LGHNT and CDR2 FRNRAP. The V gene end was trimmed by 2 bases and the J gene end by 4 bases; junction bases not matched to a gene: 2. The CDR3 extends over 14 amino acids.

CDR3 protein: CASSENRSLQPQHF. CDR3 nucleotide sequence: TGTGCCAGCAGTGAAAACAGATCGTTGCAGCCCCAGCATTTT. The V gene is TRBV2, the J gene TRBJ1-5; no clear D. The V end lost 2 bases, the J end lost 7 bases, and 12 bases lay between the germline ends. This CDR3 has 14 amino acids. The germline gives CDR1 SNHLY, CDR2 FYNNEI.

The rearrangement uses TRBV5-1 and TRBJ1-4; D gene uncertain. Germline lookup yields CDR1 SGHRS and CDR2 YFSETQ. V lost 4 bases and J lost 5, with 15 bases in between. The CDR3 has 15 residues. In nucleotides, the CDR3 is TGCGCCAGCAGCCCTCTCGGCCAGGCAAATGAAAAACTGTTTTTT. As protein: CASSPLGQANEKLFF.

This clone appeared a single time. The chain links TRBV3-1 (or the pseudogene TRBV3-2) to TRBJ2-5; no definite D call. Trimming stripped 5 bases from V and 2 bases from J, with 15 bases between. The CDR3 loop spans 15 amino acids. Germline V gene data show CDR1 as LGHDT and CDR2 as YNNKEL (reference sequence). The CDR3 region has the DNA TGTGCCAGCAGCAAACGACGGAACCAACAAGAGACCCAGTACTTC. Its translation: CASSKRRNQQETQYF.

The chain has TRBV12-3 or TRBV12-4 and TRBJ1-4, with D possibly TRBD1 on 6 matching bases. V gave up 6 bases and J gave up 8 bases, with 13 bases separating them. CDR3 length: 13 residues. CDR3 sequence: CASRQGQFEKLFF. The CDR3 coding sequence is TGTGCCAGCAGACAAGGACAGTTCGAAAAACTGTTTTTT.

This chain uses TRBV19 with TRBJ1-5; 7 bases are shared with TRBD1. CDR3 length equals 13 residues. The V segment lost 7 bases and the J segment 2 bases; nucleotides outside the gene matches: 2. Looked up from germline, CDR1 is LNHDA and CDR2 is SQIVND (reference sequence). CDR3 protein: CASNRGRNQPQHF. CDR3 bases: TGTGCCAGTAACAGGGGTCGCAATCAGCCCCAGCATTTT.